Presented here are 15 T cell receptor beta chains from one specimen sequenced in a study of tissue T cells after allogeneic stem cell transplantation. Method: immunoSEQ multiplex PCR; TCRdb's copy keeps in-frame clones and lacks some. The table lists some 19,000 clones, 69% of them singletons. The material sequenced was blood. These receptor sequences come from a female BALB/c mouse in good health. The mouse line has the MHC haplotype H2-d.

As regards this clone: Gene names are the mouse ones. Read coverage stops 1 residue before the CDR3 terminus; the germline J gene supplies the remainder. This chain links TRBV5 with TRBJ2-7; weak D call: TRBD1 (5 bases). CDR1 LGHNA and CDR2 YNLKQL come from the germline V gene (reference sequence). The CDR3 runs to 13 residues. V dropped 0 bases and J dropped 6 bases, with 9 bases sitting between them. The DNA read from the CDR3 is TGTGCCAGCAGCCAAGATGGAGGGGTTGAACAGTAC. As protein: CASSQDGGVEQY. The CDR3 reads in full as CASSQDGGVEQYF.

This clone was found a few times. The genes and germline here are from mouse. From the germline J gene comes the end of the CDR3, since the read stops 1 residue before it. The genes are TRBV13-2 and TRBJ1-3; D remains unclear. Per germline, CDR1 NNHNN and CDR2 SYGAGS (reference sequence). The V end was cut by 2 bases, the J end by 0 bases, with 9 bases between. The CDR3 loop spans 15 amino acids. The CDR3 sequence: CASGEPRNSGNTLYF. The CDR3 bases that were read are TGTGCCAGCGGTGAACCCAGAAATTCTGGAAATACGCTCTAT.

A remark on this clone: Gene names and germline match the mouse. Coverage ceases 1 residue before the CDR3 finishes, and the germline J gene fills in the end. The chain employs TRBV5 and TRBJ2-7, with TRBD2 identical over 12 bases. Germline CDR1 LGHNA, CDR2 YNLKQL (reference sequence). Germline trimming cut 2 bases from V and 4 bases from J; bases unmatched to any gene: 3. The CDR3 is made up of 15 amino acids. CDR3 protein: CASSQSTGGAYEQYF. CDR3 bases read: TGTGCCAGCAGCCAATCGACTGGGGGGGCTTATGAACAGTAC.

In this sample, this clone turned up a few times. Mouse germline and gene names are used. The DNA ends 1 residue before the CDR3 does, and the rest of the CDR3 is filled in from the germline J gene. The V and J genes are TRBV5 and TRBJ1-5; 7 bases are shared with TRBD1. CDR3 length: 14 residues. V lost 3 bases to trimming and J lost 3 bases; unmatched junction nucleotides: 2. The germline V gene encodes CDR1 LGHNA and CDR2 YNLKQL (reference sequence). The covered CDR3 bases are TGTGCCAGCAGCCAGACAGGGTTCAACCAGGCTCCGCTT. Its protein product is CASSQTGFNQAPL. The whole CDR3 region reads CASSQTGFNQAPLF.

As for this clone: Germline and junction disagree at one end, which may indicate a read error. The listed genes are named as in mouse. The missing CDR3 end, 1 residue past where the read stops, is filled in from the germline J gene. Different DNA sequences within this sample yield the same CDR3. The genes are TRBV13-1 and TRBJ2-5, with 7 bases fitting TRBD1. In germline, CDR1 is NSHNY, CDR2 SYGAGN. The CDR3 length is 13 residues. Partial CDR3 DNA: TGCGCCAGCAGTGTGACAGGGCAGGACACCCAGTAC. Its protein product is CASSVTGQDTQY. The entire CDR3 sequence reads CASSVTGQDTQYF.

This clone was recorded a few times. Gene names are mouse gene names. Coverage ceases 1 residue before the CDR3 finishes, and the germline J gene fills in the end. The J gene is TRBJ2-1, the V gene TRBV2, with 10 positions matching TRBD2. V lost 3 bases to trimming and J lost 0 bases; unmatched junction nucleotides: 2. The CDR3 runs to 16 residues. In germline, CDR1 is LGHNA, CDR2 YSYQKL. CDR3 DNA (partial): TGTGCCAGCAGCCAGAGGACTGGGGGTAACTATGCTGAGCAGTTC. This gives the protein CASSQRTGGNYAEQF. The entire CDR3 reads CASSQRTGGNYAEQFF.

Of note for this clone: Any gene name here is a mouse gene name. The read halts 1 residue ahead of the CDR3 end, with the missing end drawn from the germline J gene. V is TRBV31 and J is TRBJ2-4; either TRBD1 or TRBD2 may fit D (5 bases each). V lost 0 bases to trimming and J lost 1 base, with 5 bases between them. Germline lookup yields CDR1 GKSSPN and CDR2 SITVG. The CDR3 is 13 residues long. CDR3 DNA, as far as it was read: TGTGCCTGGAGTCTGGGGGGTCAAAACACCTTGTAC. It translates to CAWSLGGQNTLY. The whole CDR3 sequence reads CAWSLGGQNTLYF.

Concerning this clone itself: Genes and germline come from the mouse. The CDR3 extends 1 residue past the end of the read, so its final part is completed from the germline J gene. The chain couples TRBV13-2 to TRBJ1-3; TRBD1 matches 8 bases. The CDR3 contains 15 residues. V shed 2 bases, J shed 3 bases, and the junction held 4 bases outside the gene matches. CDR1 and CDR2 from the germline V gene are NNHNN and SYGAGS (reference sequence). The CDR3 sequence: CASGEKTGDGNTLYF. CDR3 DNA (partial): TGTGCCAGCGGTGAGAAGACAGGGGATGGAAATACGCTCTAT.

With respect to this clone: Gene and germline names: mouse. The sequence runs out 1 residue before the end of the CDR3; the remainder is reconstructed from the germline J gene. The genes are TRBV31 and TRBJ1-1; D gene unclear. The CDR3 totals 13 residues. Per germline, CDR1 GKSSPN and CDR2 SITVG. The ends were cut back, 0 bases at V and 4 bases at J, with 9 bases in the middle. The sequenced part of the CDR3 DNA is TGTGCCTGGAGTCTGAACTGGGGCACAGAAGTCTTC. Protein: CAWSLNWGTEVF. The full CDR3 sequence reads CAWSLNWGTEVFF.

Concerning this clone: Mouse gene names apply. The read gets to within 1 residue of the CDR3 end, and the germline J gene fills in the rest. The V and J genes are TRBV19 and TRBJ1-1; D possibly corresponds to TRBD1 (5 bases). CDR1 and CDR2 (germline): FNHDT, SITEND (reference sequence). The CDR3 has 12 residues. V was pared by 0 bases and J by 5 bases, with 5 bases between. CDR3 region: CASSIGQTEVFF. CDR3 DNA (partial): TGTGCCAGCAGTATAGGACAGACAGAAGTCTTC.

Concerning this clone itself: Gene names denote mouse genes. The read terminates 1 residue before the CDR3 end, so the remaining end is supplied by the germline J gene. The V call is TRBV2, the J call TRBJ1-2, with a possible D match to TRBD1 (5 bases). This CDR3 comprises 13 residues. V was trimmed by 3 bases and J by 2 bases, leaving 7 bases between them. Germline V CDR1 and CDR2: LGHNA, YSYQKL. The CDR3: CASSQGRNSDYTF. The sequenced CDR3 bases are TGTGCCAGCAGCCAGGGACGGAACTCCGACTACACC.

Points on this clone: Germline and genes: mouse. The read ends 1 residue before the CDR3 terminus; that terminus is restored from the germline J gene. The chain recombines TRBV20 with TRBJ1-3, with D unresolved. This CDR3 is 13 amino acids long. V was trimmed by 3 bases and J by 0 bases, leaving 6 bases between them. Germline V gives CDR1 GFQATS, CDR2 STVNSAI. CDR3 bases read: TGTGGTGCTAGTCCCAATTCTGGAAATACGCTCTAT. Amino acid sequence: CGASPNSGNTLY. The whole CDR3 sequence reads CGASPNSGNTLYF.

As concerns this clone: Gene names and germline refer to mouse. The read terminates 1 residue ahead of where the CDR3 ends, so the germline J gene completes it. The chain carries TRBV13-1 and TRBJ2-4; maybe TRBD1 (5 bases). CDR3 length: 15 residues. V lost 1 base to trimming and J lost 0 bases, with 9 bases between them. Germline V gene lookup returns CDR1 NSHNY and CDR2 SYGAGN. The CDR3 sequence is CASSDPGFSQNTLYF. The covered CDR3 bases are TGTGCCAGCAGTGATCCAGGGTTTAGTCAAAACACCTTGTAC.

Concerning this clone: All gene names here are mouse names. The sequenced fragment ends 1 residue before the CDR3 boundary, so the rest is inferred from the germline J gene. The chain combines TRBV2 with TRBJ2-4; D tentatively reads TRBD1 or TRBD2 (6 bases each). With 0 bases removed from V and 10 bases from J, the gap between germline ends came to 11 bases. The CDR3 is made up of 13 amino acids. The germline CDR1 and CDR2 sequences are LGHNA and YSYQKL. CDR3 bases read: TGTGCCAGCAGCCAAGAGGGGGCTGAGTCCTTGTAC. This sequence encodes CASSQEGAESLY. The complete CDR3 reads CASSQEGAESLYF.

Concerning this clone: The gene names here belong to mouse. The read halts 1 residue ahead of the CDR3 end, with the missing end drawn from the germline J gene. The J gene is TRBJ2-1, the V gene TRBV13-3; TRBD2 matches at 10 bases. CDR1 and CDR2 from the germline V gene are NNHDY and SYVADS. The CDR3 consists of 16 residues. V lost 5 bases, J lost 0 bases, and 5 bases stayed unmatched. The sequenced CDR3 bases are TGTGCCAGCAGGTCGGGACTGGGGTATAACTATGCTGAGCAGTTC. Its translation: CASRSGLGYNYAEQF. The full CDR3 protein is CASRSGLGYNYAEQFF.